This paragraph reports one T cell receptor beta chain. Primers included in the PCR were 60 Vbeta and 13 Jbeta primers. Measured with immunoSEQ multiplex PCR; TCRdb has only the in-frame clones, and not every one. Of about 160,000 clones in the sample, roughly three quarters are singletons; the top ten hold approximately 7.1%. The sample is drawn from a study of cytomegalovirus exposure and HLA in healthy donors. Across the whole study: There were 88 million or so unique TCRs (from HLA-typed donors) in an early data release.

Germline values: CDR1 SNHLY, CDR2 FYNNEI. Trimming at V came to 8 bases and at J to 3 bases, leaving 9 bases not matched to a gene. The CDR3 has 15 amino acids. The TCR was taken from a man aged 35-49 years in good health and CMV-seropositive. J is TRBJ1-3 and V is TRBV2; TRBD1 matches at 8 bases. What was sequenced was PBMCs. The CDR3 region is CASGRYRGGGNTIYF. The CDR3, as DNA: TGTGCCAGCGGGCGCTACAGGGGGGGTGGAAACACCATATATTTT.